Below, 10 T cell receptor beta chains from the same sample are listed, as sequenced in a study of radiotherapy plus CTLA-4 blockade in lung cancer. Sequencing was performed with immunoSEQ multiplex PCR; in TCRdb, only in-frame clones are kept and a portion is missing. Here the sample spans 80,000 or so clones, roughly 80% being singletons. Material: peripheral blood, obtained from a patient treated with radiotherapy plus ipilimumab. The source is a human donor with non-small cell lung cancer who had stable disease on radiotherapy plus ipilimumab.

V and J are TRBV30 and TRBJ2-7; D remains unclear. This CDR3 comprises 14 residues. V lost 1 base and J lost 4, with 14 bases in between. Germline assignment: CDR1 GTSNPN and CDR2 SVGIG (reference sequence). CDR3 DNA: TGTGCCTGGAGTGAATCTGTCCCTTTTTACGAGCAGTACTTC. This translates into CAWSESVPFYEQYF.

The V call is TRBV19, the J call TRBJ2-3; 7 bases agree with TRBD2. The CDR3 has 14 residues. Germline lookup yields CDR1 LNHDA and CDR2 SQIVND (reference sequence). V lost 1 base, J lost 4 bases, and 2 bases stayed unmatched. CDR3 nucleotides: TGTGCCAGTAGTATAGGGGCGGGAGCAGATACGCAGTATTTT. Amino acids: CASSIGAGADTQYF.

This chain joins TRBV5-1 and TRBJ1-2; TRBD1 agrees at 12 bases. Germline loops: CDR1 SGHRS, CDR2 YFSETQ. With V trimmed by 4 bases and J by 4 bases, 14 bases remained unmatched. The CDR3 has 18 residues. The CDR3 sequence: CASSPQGDRGRSGYGYTF. In nucleotides, the CDR3 is TGCGCCAGCAGCCCGCAAGGGGACAGGGGGCGATCTGGCTATGGCTACACCTTC.

The chain joins TRBV7-9 to TRBJ2-1; 8 bases line up with TRBD1. The CDR3 is 16 amino acids. V shed 5 bases, J shed 6 bases, and the junction held 12 bases outside the gene matches. Germline-derived CDR1 and CDR2 are SEHNR and FQNEAQ (reference sequence). CDR3 coding DNA: TGTGCCAGCAGCCTTAGCGGACAGGGACCCTTCAATGAGCAGTTCTTC. It translates to CASSLSGQGPFNEQFF.

The chain recombines TRBV28 with TRBJ2-1; D ambiguous. The CDR3 totals 14 residues. CDR1 and CDR2 (germline): MDHEN, SYDVKM. V was shortened by 3 bases and J by 7 bases, with 13 bases between the two germline ends. In nucleotides, the CDR3 is TGTGCCAGCAGTTTGAGAAAGTATGTAAATGAGCAGTTCTTC. Encoded protein: CASSLRKYVNEQFF.

Here the CDR3 reads CASRSGEGYGYTF. CDR3 DNA: TGTGCAAGTCGCTCCGGGGAGGGCTATGGCTACACCTTC. This sequence joins TRBV12-2 and TRBJ1-2. TRBV12-2 is noted as a pseudogene. The CDR3 has 13 amino acids.

This sequence joins TRBV5-6 and TRBJ1-4, with no clear D. In germline, CDR1 is SGHDT, CDR2 YYEEEE. V was pared by 3 bases and J by 7 bases, with 16 bases between. This CDR3 comprises 15 residues. Written as DNA, the CDR3 is TGTGCCAGCAGCTCCGACCCTGGGCTTGGTGAAAAACTGTTTTTT. It translates to CASSSDPGLGEKLFF.

The genes are TRBV4-1 and TRBJ2-7; TRBD2 matches at 10 bases. CDR1 MGHRA and CDR2 YSYEKL come from the germline V gene. The CDR3 has 17 amino acids. The V and J ends lost 0 bases and 5 bases, in that order; junction bases with no gene match: 10. CDR3 DNA: TGCGCCAGCAGCCAAGAAGGGGCGGGACTAGCGATGAACGAGCAGTACTTC. It specifies CASSQEGAGLAMNEQYF.

This rearrangement joins TRBV9 to TRBJ1-3; no definite D call. The CDR3 is 14 amino acids. V lost 5 bases and J 4 bases, leaving 13 bases between the germline ends. The germline V gene encodes CDR1 SGDLS and CDR2 YYNGEE. The CDR3 sequence: CASSNRLVGNTIYF. The CDR3 DNA sequence: TGTGCCAGCAGTAACCGCTTGGTCGGAAACACCATATATTTT.

The chain employs TRBV5-4 and TRBJ2-5; possible D gene TRBD1, 6 bases. Germline-derived CDR1 and CDR2 are SGHNT and YYREEE (reference sequence). The V gene lost 2 bases and the J gene lost 4 bases, with 9 bases spanning the gap. The CDR3 has 13 amino acids. The CDR3 loop reads CASSLETGETQYF. In DNA form, the CDR3 reads TGTGCCAGCAGCTTAGAGACAGGAGAGACCCAGTACTTC.